This is a list of T cell receptor beta chains from one sample in a study of blood T cell repertoires in COVID-19. TCRdb's table, derived via immunoSEQ multiplex PCR, lists solely in-frame clones and lacks some. The sample gives about 180,000 clones, just under 90% of which show up once; around an eighth is in the top ten. Sequenced input: peripheral blood. These receptor sequences come from a woman aged 70-85 years with COVID-19, enrolled during active disease. Both conserved end residues are part of each CDR3. The D gene is left open where the match is weak. Only some rows state a clone size, as once, few, many or a class for expanded clones.

v_gene: TRBV6-5; d_gene: .; abundance: .; j_gene: TRBJ2-7; CDR3aa: CASSYARSHEQYF; CDR3nt: TGTGCCAGCAGTTACGCCCGGAGCCACGAGCAGTACTTC
v_gene: TRBV27; d_gene: .; abundance: .; j_gene: TRBJ2-1; CDR3aa: CASSFKGGGNEQFF; CDR3nt: TGTGCCAGCAGTTTCAAAGGGGGGGGCAATGAGCAGTTCTTC
v_gene: TRBV7-3; d_gene: TRBD2; abundance: .; j_gene: TRBJ2-2; CDR3aa: CASSLPSGATGELFF; CDR3nt: TGTGCCAGCAGCTTACCTAGCGGGGCCACCGGGGAGCTGTTTTTT
v_gene: TRBV7-2; d_gene: .; abundance: .; j_gene: TRBJ2-7; CDR3aa: CASSLVSGGSYEQYF; CDR3nt: TGTGCCAGCAGCTTAGTTTCAGGGGGGTCCTACGAGCAGTACTTC
v_gene: TRBV18; d_gene: TRBD2; abundance: .; j_gene: TRBJ2-7; CDR3aa: CASSPQSGRADEQYF; CDR3nt: TGTGCCAGCTCACCGCAAAGCGGGAGAGCCGACGAGCAGTACTTC
v_gene: TRBV14; d_gene: .; abundance: .; j_gene: TRBJ1-3; CDR3aa: CASSQEQSGNTIYF; CDR3nt: TGTGCCAGCAGCCAAGAACAGTCTGGAAACACCATATATTTT
v_gene: TRBV7-3; d_gene: TRBD1; abundance: .; j_gene: TRBJ2-2; CDR3aa: CASSTTTGGKNTGELFF; CDR3nt: TGTGCCAGCAGCACTACGACAGGGGGCAAAAACACCGGGGAGCTGTTTTTT
v_gene: TRBV5-1; d_gene: .; abundance: .; j_gene: TRBJ2-2; CDR3aa: CASSLGPQGAGELFF; CDR3nt: TGCGCCAGCAGCTTGGGCCCCCAGGGCGCCGGGGAGCTGTTTTTT
v_gene: TRBV27; d_gene: TRBD1; abundance: once; j_gene: TRBJ1-6; CDR3aa: CASREGQYNSPLHF; CDR3nt: TGTGCCAGCAGGGAGGGACAGTATAATTCACCCCTCCACTTT
v_gene: TRBV25-1; d_gene: .; abundance: once; j_gene: TRBJ1-2; CDR3aa: CASSEEEMVYGYTF; CDR3nt: TGTGCCAGCAGTGAAGAGGAGATGGTCTATGGCTACACCTTC
v_gene: TRBV28; d_gene: .; abundance: .; j_gene: TRBJ2-4; CDR3aa: CATSLRGGVKNIQYF; CDR3nt: TGTGCCACCAGTTTGCGTGGGGGCGTCAAAAACATTCAGTACTTC
v_gene: TRBV27; d_gene: TRBD1; abundance: .; j_gene: TRBJ1-4; CDR3aa: CASSPTGDFEKLFF; CDR3nt: TGTGCCAGCAGTCCCACAGGGGACTTTGAAAAACTGTTTTTT
v_gene: TRBV27; d_gene: TRBD1; abundance: .; j_gene: TRBJ1-5; CDR3aa: CASSIRDREPQHF; CDR3nt: TGTGCCAGCAGTATCCGGGACAGGGAGCCCCAGCATTTT
v_gene: TRBV11-3; d_gene: .; abundance: .; j_gene: TRBJ2-7; CDR3aa: CASSLDSRGRVPYEQYF; CDR3nt: TGTGCCAGCAGCTTAGATTCTCGGGGGAGAGTTCCTTACGAGCAGTACTTC
v_gene: TRBV7-8; d_gene: TRBD2; abundance: .; j_gene: TRBJ2-1; CDR3aa: CASSRDRFLAGPYNEQFF; CDR3nt: TGTGCCAGCAGCCGAGATCGTTTCCTAGCGGGACCCTACAATGAGCAGTTCTTC
v_gene: TRBV6-5; d_gene: .; abundance: .; j_gene: TRBJ2-7; CDR3aa: CASNERGRTYEQYF; CDR3nt: TGTGCCAGCAACGAACGGGGGAGAACCTACGAGCAGTACTTC
v_gene: TRBV2; d_gene: .; abundance: .; j_gene: TRBJ2-2; CDR3aa: CASLGLNTGELFF; CDR3nt: TGTGCCAGCCTGGGCTTAAACACCGGGGAGCTGTTTTTT
v_gene: TRBV10-3; d_gene: .; abundance: .; j_gene: TRBJ1-1; CDR3aa: CAISKMGGLDGEAFF; CDR3nt: TGTGCCATCAGTAAGATGGGGGGATTAGACGGTGAAGCTTTCTTT
v_gene: TRBV15; d_gene: .; abundance: once; j_gene: TRBJ1-2; CDR3aa: CATSREDSIVYGYTF; CDR3nt: TGTGCCACCAGCAGGGAGGACAGCATCGTATATGGCTACACCTTC
v_gene: TRBV4-1; d_gene: TRBD2; abundance: few; j_gene: TRBJ2-7; CDR3aa: CASSPIVAGVNEQYF; CDR3nt: TGCGCCAGCAGCCCCATTGTTGCGGGAGTCAACGAGCAGTACTTC
v_gene: TRBV5-6; d_gene: .; abundance: once; j_gene: TRBJ2-1; CDR3aa: CASSRGNEQFF; CDR3nt: TGTGCCAGCAGCCGGGGGAATGAGCAGTTCTTC
v_gene: TRBV24-1; d_gene: .; abundance: .; j_gene: TRBJ1-5; CDR3aa: CATSGLQGPNQPQHF; CDR3nt: TGTGCCACCAGTGGTCTACAGGGCCCGAATCAGCCCCAGCATTTT